Listed below are T cell receptor beta chains from one sample, sequenced in a study of cytomegalovirus exposure and HLA in healthy donors. Sequencing used immunoSEQ multiplex PCR; TCRdb keeps in-frame clones, though not all of them. The sample has 80,000 to 95,000 clones, and its top ten clones hold just over 15%. The specimen was PBMCs. These receptors originate from a man in his forties or fifties in good health and CMV-seropositive. The CDR3 runs from the conserved cysteine through the conserved F or W. D genes are given only for firm matches.

>TRBJ1-2|TRBV27|NA
CASSLYPWTGGRDYGYTF
TGTGCCAGCAGTTTATACCCCTGGACGGGAGGGAGGGACTATGGCTACACCTTC
>TRBJ1-4|TRBV9|NA
CASSVGGAGEKLFF
TGTGCCAGCAGCGTAGGTGGAGCCGGCGAAAAACTGTTTTTT
>TRBJ2-7|TRBV25-1|NA
CASSDFSVREQYF
TGTGCCAGCAGTGATTTCAGCGTCCGCGAGCAGTACTTC
>TRBJ2-5|TRBV5-1|TRBD2
CASSPPKFLAGGETQYF
TGCGCCAGCAGCCCGCCGAAGTTCCTAGCGGGAGGAGAGACCCAGTACTTC
>TRBJ1-5|TRBV2|NA
CASSLIRGDQPQHF
TGTGCCAGCAGCTTAATCAGGGGAGATCAGCCCCAGCATTTT
>TRBJ2-3|TRBV9|TRBD2
CASSPGGSTDTQYF
TGTGCCAGCAGCCCGGGGGGATCTACAGATACGCAGTATTTT
>TRBJ1-2|TRBV7-2|TRBD1
CASSRRQGGTGYTF
TGTGCCAGCAGCCGTAGACAGGGGGGGACTGGCTACACCTTC
>TRBJ2-4|TRBV29-1|NA
CSVESFRGAKNIQYF
TGCAGCGTTGAGTCTTTCCGGGGGGCCAAAAACATTCAGTACTTC
>TRBJ1-3|TRBV9|TRBD1
CASSDAGTGSGNTIYF
TGTGCCAGCAGCGACGCCGGGACAGGCTCTGGAAACACCATATATTTT
>TRBJ1-3|TRBV10-3|TRBD1
CAIQSGGSGNTIYF
TGTGCCATCCAGTCAGGGGGCTCTGGAAACACCATATATTTT
>TRBJ1-2|TRBV4-2|NA
CASSQDPGGIYGYTF
TGTGCCAGCAGCCAAGACCCAGGAGGCATCTATGGCTACACCTTC
>TRBJ2-7|TRBV5-6|NA
CASSALGGSYWEQYF
TGTGCCAGCAGCGCGCTTGGGGGGTCCTATTGGGAGCAGTACTTC
>TRBJ2-1|TRBV5-4|TRBD2
CASSFGGGNNEQFF
TGTGCCAGCAGCTTTGGGGGAGGGAACAATGAGCAGTTCTTC
>TRBJ2-1|TRBV18|NA
CASSDSGPLGNEQFF
TGTGCCAGCTCTGATAGCGGCCCCCTAGGGAATGAGCAGTTCTTC
>TRBJ2-2|TRBV7-7|NA
CASSPDGYTGELFF
TGTGCTAGCAGCCCCGACGGGTACACCGGGGAGCTGTTTTTT
>TRBJ2-3|TRBV7-8|NA
CASSSGLARDTDTQYF
TGTGCCAGCAGCTCCGGACTGGCGAGGGACACAGATACGCAGTATTTT
>TRBJ2-7|TRBV7-9|NA
CASSPAGVTGREQYF
TGTGCCAGCAGCCCGGCGGGGGTTACAGGGCGCGAGCAGTACTTC
>TRBJ2-5|TRBV4-3|NA
CASSQKAQETQYF
TGCGCCAGCAGCCAAAAAGCCCAAGAGACCCAGTACTTC
>TRBJ1-3|TRBV6-5|TRBD1
CASMDRATGNTIYF
TGTGCCAGCATGGACAGGGCCACTGGAAACACCATATATTTT
>TRBJ2-1|TRBV13|NA
CASSSRESNEQFF
TGTGCCAGCAGCTCCCGGGAGAGTAATGAGCAGTTCTTC
>TRBJ1-1|TRBV11-3|NA
CASSLGSNSDTEAFF
TGTGCCAGCAGCTTAGGGTCCAATTCGGACACTGAAGCTTTCTTT
>TRBJ2-1|TRBV13|NA
CASRNGEAYNEQFF
TGTGCCAGCAGGAACGGAGAAGCCTACAATGAGCAGTTCTTC
>TRBJ2-5|TRBV5-1|TRBD1
CASSLGDRGGETQYF
TGCGCCAGCAGCCTCGGGGACAGGGGGGGAGAGACCCAGTACTTC
>TRBJ2-2|TRBV10-1|NA
CASSSQGSGELFF
TGCGCCAGCAGCAGTCAGGGATCCGGGGAGCTGTTTTTT
>TRBJ2-7|TRBV5-4|TRBD2
CASSTKAGGTYEQYF
TGTGCCAGCTCAACGAAGGCGGGAGGTACCTACGAGCAGTACTTC
>TRBJ2-2|TRBV5-1|NA
CASSPRHGQPLPGELFF
TGCGCCAGCAGCCCCCGACACGGTCAGCCCCTTCCCGGGGAGCTGTTTTTT
>TRBJ2-5|TRBV11-2|TRBD2
CASSLRPAGGAEGTQYF
TGTGCCAGCAGCTTAAGACCCGCGGGGGGGGCTGAGGGGACCCAGTACTTC
>TRBJ2-7|TRBV30|NA
CAWSSFGQPQKSNYEQYF
TGTGCCTGGAGTAGTTTCGGACAGCCGCAAAAATCGAACTACGAGCAGTACTTC
>TRBJ2-7|TRBV4-1|NA
CASSHSTNFVEQYF
TGCGCCAGCAGCCATTCAACTAATTTCGTCGAGCAGTACTTC
>TRBJ2-3|TRBV13|NA
CASSLRPGTGGTDTQYF
TGTGCCAGCAGTTTAAGGCCTGGGACTGGGGGGACAGATACGCAGTATTTT
>TRBJ2-7|TRBV7-6|TRBD2
CASSFGLAGASYEQYF
TGTGCCAGCAGCTTCGGACTAGCGGGCGCCTCCTACGAGCAGTACTTC
>TRBJ1-1|TRBV25-1|NA
CASSIYTEAFF
TGTGCCAGCAGTATCTACACTGAAGCTTTCTTT
>TRBJ1-4|TRBV9|NA
CASSPREQAQGKLFF
TGTGCCAGCAGCCCCCGAGAGCAGGCCCAGGGAAAACTGTTTTTT
>TRBJ2-3|TRBV1|NA
CTSSIRTSGTDTQYF
TGCACCAGCAGCATACGGACTAGCGGAACAGATACGCAGTATTTT
>TRBJ1-1|TRBV7-9|TRBD1
CASSPGQGAPEAFF
TGTGCCAGCAGCCCCGGACAGGGGGCGCCTGAAGCTTTCTTT
>TRBJ2-3|TRBV4-2|TRBD1
CASSQGTGNLDTQYF
TGTGCCAGCAGCCAAGGGACAGGGAATTTGGATACGCAGTATTTT
>TRBJ1-5|TRBV7-8|TRBD1
CASTRGTGNQPQHF
TGTGCCAGCACCCGCGGGACAGGCAATCAGCCCCAGCATTTT
>TRBJ2-7|TRBV9|TRBD1
CASSTGTGSYEQYF
TGTGCCAGCAGCACCGGGACAGGGTCCTACGAGCAGTACTTC
>TRBJ1-1|TRBV6-5|TRBD1
CASSWTGGLNTEAFF
TGTGCCAGCAGTTGGACAGGGGGGTTGAACACTGAAGCTTTCTTT
>TRBJ1-1|TRBV19|NA
CASSIGVNTEAFF
TGTGCCAGTAGTATCGGGGTAAACACTGAAGCTTTCTTT
>TRBJ2-1|TRBV27|TRBD2
CASSRLAGQRLQFF
TGTGCCAGCAGTCGACTAGCGGGACAACGATTGCAGTTCTTC
>TRBJ2-3|TRBV30|TRBD2
CAWNSGGAADTQYF
TGTGCCTGGAATTCGGGAGGAGCCGCAGATACGCAGTATTTT
>TRBJ2-3|TRBV6-6|TRBD1
CASSYGTAYTDTQYF
TGTGCCAGCAGTTACGGGACAGCCTACACAGATACGCAGTATTTT
>TRBJ2-1|TRBV11-2|NA
CASSLMDKVWEQFF
TGTGCCAGCAGCTTAATGGACAAGGTGTGGGAGCAGTTCTTC
>TRBJ2-1|TRBV7-9|NA
CASSLGLHALNNEQFF
TGTGCCAGCAGCTTGGGACTCCACGCCTTAAACAATGAGCAGTTCTTC
>TRBJ1-2|TRBV19|TRBD1
CASSIDPTGPGYTF
TGTGCCAGTAGTATAGATCCGACAGGGCCCGGTTACACCTTC
>TRBJ2-1|TRBV5-1|NA
CASSGQPGRNEQFF
TGCGCCAGCAGCGGGCAGCCGGGAAGAAATGAGCAGTTCTTC
>TRBJ2-1|TRBV7-9|NA
CASSLDTGSEQFF
TGTGCCAGCAGCCTAGACACGGGGAGTGAGCAGTTCTTC
>TRBJ2-7|TRBV27|NA
CASSLLSPYYEQYF
TGTGCCAGCAGTTTATTGTCCCCCTACTACGAGCAGTACTTC
>TRBJ1-5|TRBV5-6|NA
CASTAYGVRQPQHF
TGTGCCAGCACCGCCTACGGGGTACGTCAGCCCCAGCATTTT